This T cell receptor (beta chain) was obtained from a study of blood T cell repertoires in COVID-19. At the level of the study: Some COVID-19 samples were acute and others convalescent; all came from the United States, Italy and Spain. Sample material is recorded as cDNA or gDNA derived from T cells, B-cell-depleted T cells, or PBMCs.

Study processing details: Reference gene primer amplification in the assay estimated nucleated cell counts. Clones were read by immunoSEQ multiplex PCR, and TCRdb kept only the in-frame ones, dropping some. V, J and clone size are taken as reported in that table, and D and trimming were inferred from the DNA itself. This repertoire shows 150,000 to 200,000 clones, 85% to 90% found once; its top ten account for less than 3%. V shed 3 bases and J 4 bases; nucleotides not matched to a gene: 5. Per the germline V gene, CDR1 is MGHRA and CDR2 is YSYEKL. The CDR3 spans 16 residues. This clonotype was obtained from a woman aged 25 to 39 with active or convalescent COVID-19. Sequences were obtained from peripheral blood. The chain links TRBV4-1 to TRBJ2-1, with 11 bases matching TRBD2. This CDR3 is CASSHLTSGTYNEQFF. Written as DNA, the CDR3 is TGCGCCAGCAGCCACTTGACTAGCGGGACATACAATGAGCAGTTCTTC.